This T cell receptor (beta chain) was documented in a study of blood T cell repertoires in COVID-19. Data came from immunoSEQ multiplex PCR; TCRdb stores just in-frame clones and leaves some out. The sample contains roughly 160,000 clones, approximately 80% of which appear only once. Grouping used clinical history reported by participants in a survey and questionnaire. This CDR3 spans 15 amino acids. V lost 5 bases to trimming and J lost 2 bases; unmatched junction nucleotides: 7. Germline CDR1 SGHTA, CDR2 FQGNSA. This clonotype was obtained from a man between 45 and 60 years old who had recovered from COVID-19. Sequenced sample: PBMCs or T cells enriched from blood (not recorded which). This chain connects TRBV7-2 to TRBJ2-7; 9 bases agree with TRBD1. CDR3 nucleotide sequence: TGTGCCAGCAGCCCCCGGGACAGGGCTACCTACGAGCAGTACTTC. It codes for CASSPRDRATYEQYF.